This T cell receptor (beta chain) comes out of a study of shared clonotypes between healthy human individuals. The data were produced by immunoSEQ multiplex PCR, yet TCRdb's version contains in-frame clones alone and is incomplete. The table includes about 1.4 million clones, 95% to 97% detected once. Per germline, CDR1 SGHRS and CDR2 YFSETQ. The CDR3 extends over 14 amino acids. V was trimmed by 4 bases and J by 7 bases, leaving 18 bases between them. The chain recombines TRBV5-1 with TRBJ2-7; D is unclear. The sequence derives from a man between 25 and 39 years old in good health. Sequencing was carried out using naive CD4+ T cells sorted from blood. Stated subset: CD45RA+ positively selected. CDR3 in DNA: TGCGCCAGCAGCCCGCAGACTGGTACTCTAGAGCAGTACTTC. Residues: CASSPQTGTLEQYF.